This TCR beta chain was profiled in a study of early T cells in non-severe SARS-CoV-2 infection. As for the study in general: Sequencing of bulk RNA from unsorted whole blood was done, without chain pairing. Regarding the study as a whole: CD4 and private specificities were missed by VDJdb matching, which favored anti-spike CD8 responses.

In the case of this clonotype: Its matching antigen is unknown.

The TCR library protocol attached unique molecular identifiers to the individual cDNA molecules. TCRdb reanalysed the 5' RACE reads using MiXCR and keeps one entry per CDR3 protein. This sample has approximately 50,000 distinct CDR3 sequences; roughly 12% occur once, and the top ten carry around 2.5%. Looked up from germline, CDR1 is SEHNR and CDR2 is FQNEAQ (reference sequence). This CDR3 contains 13 residues. V lost 1 base and J 5 bases, leaving 8 bases between the germline ends. The sample here was whole blood, taken at baseline. This chain joins TRBV7-9 and TRBJ2-5; no clear D. The sequence came from an adult who was a healthcare worker with PCR-confirmed SARS-CoV-2 infection or an uninfected control (not recorded which). The CDR3 here is CASSLGQEETQYF. DNA for the CDR3: TGTGCCAGCAGCTTAGGACAAGAGGAGACCCAGTACTTC. Filled out from reference TRBV7-9 and TRBJ2-5, the complete variable domain reads DTGVSQNPRHKITKRGQNVTFRCDPISEHNRLYWYRQTLGQGPEFLTYFQNEAQLEKSRLLSDRFSAERPKGSFSTLEIQRTEQGDSAMYLCASSLGQEETQYFGPGTRLLVL.